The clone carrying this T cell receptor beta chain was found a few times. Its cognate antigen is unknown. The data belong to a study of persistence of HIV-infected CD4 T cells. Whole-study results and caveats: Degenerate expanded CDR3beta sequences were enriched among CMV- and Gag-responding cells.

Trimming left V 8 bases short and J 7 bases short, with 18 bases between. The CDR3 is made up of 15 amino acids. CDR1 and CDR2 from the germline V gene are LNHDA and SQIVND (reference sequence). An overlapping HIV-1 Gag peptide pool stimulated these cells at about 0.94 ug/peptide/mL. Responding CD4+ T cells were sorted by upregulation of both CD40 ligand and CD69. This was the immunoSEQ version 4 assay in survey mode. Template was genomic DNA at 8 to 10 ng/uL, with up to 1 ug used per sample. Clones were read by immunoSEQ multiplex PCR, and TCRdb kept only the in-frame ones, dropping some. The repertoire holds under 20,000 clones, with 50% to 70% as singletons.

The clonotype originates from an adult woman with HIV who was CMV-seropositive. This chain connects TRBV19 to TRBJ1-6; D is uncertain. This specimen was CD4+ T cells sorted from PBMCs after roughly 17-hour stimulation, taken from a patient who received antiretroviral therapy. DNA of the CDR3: TGTGCCAGTCACTCCGAAACTTGGCCAAATTCACCCCTCCACTTT. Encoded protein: CASHSETWPNSPLHF.